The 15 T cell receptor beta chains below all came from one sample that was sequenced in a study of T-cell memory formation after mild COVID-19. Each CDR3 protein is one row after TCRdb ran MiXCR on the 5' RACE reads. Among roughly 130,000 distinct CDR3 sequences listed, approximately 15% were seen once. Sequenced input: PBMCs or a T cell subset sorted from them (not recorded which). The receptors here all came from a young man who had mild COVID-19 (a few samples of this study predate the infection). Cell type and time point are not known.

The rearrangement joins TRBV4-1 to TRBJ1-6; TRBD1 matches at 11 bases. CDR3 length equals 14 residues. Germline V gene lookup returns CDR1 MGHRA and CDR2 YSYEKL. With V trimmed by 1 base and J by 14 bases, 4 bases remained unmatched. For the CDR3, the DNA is TGCGCCAGCAGCCAAGCCGGACAGGGGGCTTCCCTCCACTTT. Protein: CASSQAGQGASLHF.

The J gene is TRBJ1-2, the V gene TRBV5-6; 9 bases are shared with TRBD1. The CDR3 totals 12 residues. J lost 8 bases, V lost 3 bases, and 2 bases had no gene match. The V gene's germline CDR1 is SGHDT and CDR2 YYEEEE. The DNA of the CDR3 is TGTGCCAGCAGCTACAGGGGGCGCGGCTACACCTTC. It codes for CASSYRGRGYTF.

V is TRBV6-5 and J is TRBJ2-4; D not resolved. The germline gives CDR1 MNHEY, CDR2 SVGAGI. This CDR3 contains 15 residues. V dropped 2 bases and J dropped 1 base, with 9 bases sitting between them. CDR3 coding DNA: TGTGCCAGCAGTTACAGGGAAGGGGCCAAAAACATTCAGTACTTC. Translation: CASSYREGAKNIQYF.

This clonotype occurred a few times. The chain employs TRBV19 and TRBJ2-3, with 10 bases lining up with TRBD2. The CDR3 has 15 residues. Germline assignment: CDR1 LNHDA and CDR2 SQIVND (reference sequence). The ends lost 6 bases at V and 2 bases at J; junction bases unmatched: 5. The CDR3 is CASSPLAGITDTQYF. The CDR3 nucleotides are TGTGCCAGTAGCCCACTAGCGGGGATCACAGATACGCAGTATTTT.

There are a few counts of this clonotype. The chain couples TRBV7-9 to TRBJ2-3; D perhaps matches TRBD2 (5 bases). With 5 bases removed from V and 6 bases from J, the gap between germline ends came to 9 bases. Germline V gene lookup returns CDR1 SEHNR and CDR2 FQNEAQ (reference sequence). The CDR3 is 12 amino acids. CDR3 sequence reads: CASSPRGDTQYF. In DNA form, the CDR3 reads TGTGCCAGCAGCCCCCGGGGTGATACGCAGTATTTT.

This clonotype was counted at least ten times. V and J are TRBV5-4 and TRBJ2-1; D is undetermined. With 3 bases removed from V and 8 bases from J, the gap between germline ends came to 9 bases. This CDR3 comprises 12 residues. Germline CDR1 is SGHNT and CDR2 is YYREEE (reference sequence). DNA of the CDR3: TGTGCCAGCAGCTCTCCTAAGTATGAGCAGTTCTTC. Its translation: CASSSPKYEQFF.

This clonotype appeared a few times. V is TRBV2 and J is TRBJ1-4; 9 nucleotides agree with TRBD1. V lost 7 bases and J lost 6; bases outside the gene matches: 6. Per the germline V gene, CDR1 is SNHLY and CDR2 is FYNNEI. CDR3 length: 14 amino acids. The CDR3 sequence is CASTGQGGYEKLFF. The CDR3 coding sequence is TGTGCCAGCACGGGACAGGGTGGCTATGAAAAACTGTTTTTT.

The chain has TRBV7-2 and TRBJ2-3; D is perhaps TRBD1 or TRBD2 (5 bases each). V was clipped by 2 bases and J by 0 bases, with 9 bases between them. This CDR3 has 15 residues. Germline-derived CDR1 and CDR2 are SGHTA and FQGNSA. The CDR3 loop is CASSLSRGSTDTQYF. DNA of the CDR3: TGTGCCAGCAGCTTATCGAGGGGCAGCACAGATACGCAGTATTTT.

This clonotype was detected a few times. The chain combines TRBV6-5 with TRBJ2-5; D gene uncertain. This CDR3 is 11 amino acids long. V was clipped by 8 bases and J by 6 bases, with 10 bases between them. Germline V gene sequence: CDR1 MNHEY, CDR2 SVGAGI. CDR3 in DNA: TGTGCCAGCGGGGTAGGTCAGACCCAGTACTTC. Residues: CASGVGQTQYF.

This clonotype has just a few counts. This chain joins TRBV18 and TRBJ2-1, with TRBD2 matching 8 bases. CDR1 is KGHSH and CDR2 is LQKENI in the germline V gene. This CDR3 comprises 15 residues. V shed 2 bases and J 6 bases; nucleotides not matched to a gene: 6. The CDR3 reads CASSPRTSPLNEQFF. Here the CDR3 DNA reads TGTGCCAGCTCACCAAGGACTAGCCCTCTCAATGAGCAGTTCTTC.

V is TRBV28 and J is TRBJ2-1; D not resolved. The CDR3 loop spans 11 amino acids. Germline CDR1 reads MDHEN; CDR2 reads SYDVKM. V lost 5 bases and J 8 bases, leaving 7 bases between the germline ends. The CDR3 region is CASSPNYEQFF. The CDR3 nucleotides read TGTGCCAGCAGTCCCAACTATGAGCAGTTCTTC.

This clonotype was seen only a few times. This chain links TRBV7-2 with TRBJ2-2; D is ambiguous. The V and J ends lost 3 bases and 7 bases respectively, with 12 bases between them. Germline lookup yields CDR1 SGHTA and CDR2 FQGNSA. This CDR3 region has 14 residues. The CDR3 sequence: CASSFSPALGELFF. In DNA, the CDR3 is TGTGCCAGCAGCTTCTCACCTGCTCTCGGGGAGCTGTTTTTT.

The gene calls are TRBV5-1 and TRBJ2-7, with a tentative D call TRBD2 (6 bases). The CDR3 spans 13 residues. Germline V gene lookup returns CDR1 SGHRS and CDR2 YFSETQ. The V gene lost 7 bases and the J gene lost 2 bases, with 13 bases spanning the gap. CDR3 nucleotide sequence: TGCGCCAGCGGGGACTCAGGGACCTACGAGCAGTACTTC. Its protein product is CASGDSGTYEQYF.

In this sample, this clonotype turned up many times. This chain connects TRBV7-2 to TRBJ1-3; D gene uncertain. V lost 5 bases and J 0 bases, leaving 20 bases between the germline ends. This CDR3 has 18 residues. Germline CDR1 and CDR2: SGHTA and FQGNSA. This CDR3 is CASSRALASPSSGNTIYF. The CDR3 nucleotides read TGTGCCAGCAGCCGGGCCCTAGCGTCGCCGTCCTCTGGAAACACCATATATTTT.

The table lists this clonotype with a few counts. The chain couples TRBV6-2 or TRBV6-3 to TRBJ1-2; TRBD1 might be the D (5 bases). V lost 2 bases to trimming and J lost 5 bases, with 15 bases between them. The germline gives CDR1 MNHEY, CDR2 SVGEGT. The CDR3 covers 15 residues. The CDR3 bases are TGTGCCAGCAGTTACAACGCCGGGACCTTGTATGGCTACACCTTC. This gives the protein CASSYNAGTLYGYTF.